The clone carrying this TCR beta chain came up a few times. Its antigen remains unknown. The data belong to a study of T cell repertoires in aging, cancer and after chemotherapy. Turning to the study itself: The full dataset contained 7 million to 9.5 million TCR reads.

Study-wide results and limits: Lymphoid organ infiltration in hematological cancer patients may impair thymic emigration or peripheral T cell expansion. Median generation probability rose over the chemotherapy interval in each cancer cohort, suggesting rebound thymic output. Untreated cancer patients had significantly lower blood TCR diversity than age-matched healthy donors.

Peripheral blood genomic DNA, not sorted cells or RNA, was the template. The CDR3 runs to 15 residues. Germline V CDR1 and CDR2: SGHRS, YFSETQ. V lost 5 bases to trimming and J lost 5 bases; unmatched junction nucleotides: 6. Multiplex touch-down PCR with TRB-A/B primers amplified rearranged V-D-J TRB sequences. TCRdb itself ran the multiplex PCR reads through MiXCR, one entry per CDR3 protein. This table has thousands of distinct CDR3 sequences, approximately 22% appearing once. The sequence was obtained from a human donor with a blood cancer. Sequenced sample: blood. The chain has TRBV5-1 and TRBJ2-3, with 12 positions matching TRBD2. The CDR3: CASSSLAGGRDTQYF. The CDR3 nucleotides read TGCGCCAGCAGTTCACTAGCGGGAGGAAGAGATACGCAGTATTTT.